Below, 4 T cell receptor beta chains from the same sample are listed, as sequenced in a study of blood T cell repertoires in COVID-19. Assay: immunoSEQ multiplex PCR; the TCRdb copy retains only in-frame clones and omits some. This sample yields approximately 200,000 clones, of which roughly nine tenths are seen a single time; 2% to 2.5% belongs to the top ten. Sequenced sample: PBMCs or T cells enriched from blood (not recorded which). Receptors originate from a woman younger than 45 who had recovered from COVID-19.

With respect to this clone: Other DNA sequences in this sample translate to the same CDR3. The chain employs TRBV27 and TRBJ2-7; D is perhaps TRBD1 (5 bases). The germline gives CDR1 MNHEY, CDR2 SMNVEV (reference sequence). V dropped 6 bases and J dropped 3 bases, with 12 bases sitting between them. The CDR3 is 13 amino acids. The CDR3 DNA is TGTGCCAGCAGCCGTCAGGGTTACTACGAGCAGTACTTC. The encoded protein is CASSRQGYYEQYF.

This chain uses TRBV19 with TRBJ1-6, with D perhaps TRBD1 (5 bases). V dropped 5 bases and J dropped 0 bases, with 11 bases sitting between them. The CDR3 contains 16 residues. Germline loops: CDR1 LNHDA, CDR2 SQIVND (reference sequence). CDR3 loop: CASSPADSSYNSPLHF. CDR3 in DNA: TGTGCCAGTAGTCCAGCCGACAGCTCCTATAATTCACCCCTCCACTTT.

The V and J genes are TRBV3-1 (or the pseudogene TRBV3-2) and TRBJ1-4; the D gene is possibly TRBD1 (5 bases). Trimming removed 1 base at V and 8 bases at J, with 11 bases between. Germline assignment: CDR1 LGHDT and CDR2 YNNKEL (reference sequence). This CDR3 region has 14 residues. In DNA form, the CDR3 reads TGTGCCAGCAGCCAAGTGACAGCGGGCGAAAAACTGTTTTTT. Amino acids: CASSQVTAGEKLFF.

This clone was seen a single time. This chain joins TRBV10-3 and TRBJ2-3; TRBD1 matches 7 bases. This CDR3 contains 15 residues. V lost 0 bases, J lost 4 bases, and 4 bases stayed unmatched. CDR1 is ENHRY and CDR2 is SYGVKD in the germline V gene. The CDR3 DNA follows: TGTGCCATCAGTGAGTCGAAGGGGGCCGCAGATACGCAGTATTTT. Translated: CAISESKGAADTQYF.